One and the same sample provided the 2 T cell receptor beta chains below, sequenced in a study of CD8 T cells in ankylosing spondylitis. Study-level results: Fewer than 10 highly homologous variants formed a TCR beta motif that appeared characteristic of ankylosing spondylitis blood.

One entry per CDR3 protein, called by TCRdb with MiXCR from the 5' RACE reads. The data show 400,000 to 450,000 distinct CDR3 sequences, approximately 17% seen once. These receptors' targets are unknown. Sequencing was done on a sample of blood, either unsorted or a sorted T cell fraction (not recorded which). These receptors were taken from a male donor with ankylosing spondylitis.

The J gene is TRBJ2-5, the V gene TRBV28; perhaps TRBD1 as D (6 bases). The germline V gene has CDR1 MDHEN and CDR2 SYDVKM. Trimming shortened V by 5 bases and J by 3 bases, and 19 bases separated the two germline ends. This CDR3 comprises 16 residues. The chain's CDR3 is CASSHTLDSQEETQYF. The CDR3 DNA reads as TGTGCCAGCAGTCACACCCTGGACAGTCAGGAAGAGACCCAGTACTTC.

The chain carries TRBV6-5 and TRBJ1-4; 7 bases match TRBD1. The CDR3 runs to 17 residues. CDR1 is MNHEY and CDR2 is SVGAGI in the germline V gene. With 2 bases clipped from V and 7 bases from J, the junction kept 13 bases outside the gene matches. CDR3 loop: CASSYDARQGVGEKLFF. The CDR3 nucleotides are TGTGCCAGCAGTTACGACGCCCGACAGGGAGTTGGTGAAAAACTGTTTTTT.